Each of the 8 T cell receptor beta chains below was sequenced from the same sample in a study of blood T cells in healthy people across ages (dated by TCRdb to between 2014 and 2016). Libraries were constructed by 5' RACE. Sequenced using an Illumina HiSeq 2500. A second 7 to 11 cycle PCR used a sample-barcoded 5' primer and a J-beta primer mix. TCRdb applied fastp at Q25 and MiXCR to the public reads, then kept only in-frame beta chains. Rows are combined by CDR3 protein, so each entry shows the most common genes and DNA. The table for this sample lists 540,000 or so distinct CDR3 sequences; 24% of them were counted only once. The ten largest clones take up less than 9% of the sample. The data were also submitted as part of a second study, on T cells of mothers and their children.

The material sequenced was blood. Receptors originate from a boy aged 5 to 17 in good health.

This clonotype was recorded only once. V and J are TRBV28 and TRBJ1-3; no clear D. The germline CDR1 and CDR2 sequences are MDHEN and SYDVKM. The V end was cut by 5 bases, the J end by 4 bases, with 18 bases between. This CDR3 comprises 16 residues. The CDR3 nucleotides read TGTGCCAGCAGTGCCCCCGGCGGAACCCACGGAAACACCATATATTTT. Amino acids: CASSAPGGTHGNTIYF.

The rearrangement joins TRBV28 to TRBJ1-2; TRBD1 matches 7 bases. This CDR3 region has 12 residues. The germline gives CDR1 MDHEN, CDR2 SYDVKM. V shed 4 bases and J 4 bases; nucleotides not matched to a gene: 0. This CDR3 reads CASSWDSYGYTF. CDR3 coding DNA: TGTGCCAGCAGTTGGGACAGCTATGGCTACACCTTC.

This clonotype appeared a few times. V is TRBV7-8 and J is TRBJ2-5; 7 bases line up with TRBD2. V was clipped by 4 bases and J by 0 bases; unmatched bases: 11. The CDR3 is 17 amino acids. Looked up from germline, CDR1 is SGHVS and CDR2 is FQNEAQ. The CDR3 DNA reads TGTGCCAGCAGCTGGGATGTGGGCGGGGGACACCAAGAGACCCAGTACTTC. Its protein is CASSWDVGGGHQETQYF.

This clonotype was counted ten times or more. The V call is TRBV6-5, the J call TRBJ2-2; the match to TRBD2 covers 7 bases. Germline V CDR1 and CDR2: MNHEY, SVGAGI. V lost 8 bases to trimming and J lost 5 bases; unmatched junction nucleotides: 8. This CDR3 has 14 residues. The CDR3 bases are TGTGCCAGCGCGGGAGCCTGGGGGACCGGGGAGCTGTTTTTT. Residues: CASAGAWGTGELFF.

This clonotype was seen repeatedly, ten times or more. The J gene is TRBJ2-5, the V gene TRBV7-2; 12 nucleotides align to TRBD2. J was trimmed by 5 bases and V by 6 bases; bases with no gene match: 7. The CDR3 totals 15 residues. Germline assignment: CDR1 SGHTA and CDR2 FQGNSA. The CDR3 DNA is TGTGCCAGCAGTCTAGCGGGAGGGCCTGGGGAGACCCAGTACTTC. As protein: CASSLAGGPGETQYF.

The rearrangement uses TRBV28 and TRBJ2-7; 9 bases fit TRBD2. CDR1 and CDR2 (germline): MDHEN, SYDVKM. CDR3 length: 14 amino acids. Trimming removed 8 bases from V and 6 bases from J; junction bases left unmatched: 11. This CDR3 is CASGLAGEAAEQYF. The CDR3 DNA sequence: TGTGCCAGCGGATTAGCGGGAGAAGCCGCCGAGCAGTACTTC.

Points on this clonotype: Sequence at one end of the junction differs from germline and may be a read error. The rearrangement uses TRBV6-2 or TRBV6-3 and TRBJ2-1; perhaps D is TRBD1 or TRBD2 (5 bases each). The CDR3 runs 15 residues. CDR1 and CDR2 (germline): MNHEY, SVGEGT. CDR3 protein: CASSHRGLSGNEQFF. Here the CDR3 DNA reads TGTGCCAGCAGTCATCGGGGCCTTTCAGGCAATGAACAGTTCTTC.

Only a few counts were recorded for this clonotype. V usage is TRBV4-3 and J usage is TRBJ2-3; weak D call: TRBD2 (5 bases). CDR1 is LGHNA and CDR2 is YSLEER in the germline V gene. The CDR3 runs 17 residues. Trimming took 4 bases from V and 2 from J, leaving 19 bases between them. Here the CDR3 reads CASSPEEASTYTDTQYF. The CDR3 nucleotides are TGCGCCAGCAGCCCCGAGGAGGCCAGTACTTACACAGATACGCAGTATTTT.